The clone carrying this T cell receptor beta chain was detected only a few times. The sample holds other DNA sequences that translate to the same CDR3. These data are taken from a study of glioma-infiltrating T cells after dendritic cell vaccination. The repertoire was sequenced with immunoSEQ multiplex PCR; TCRdb's copy has only in-frame clones and lacks some. The sample yields approximately 64,000 clones, roughly four fifths seen once. The J segment lost 6 bases and the V segment lost 1 base, leaving 3 bases of the junction unmatched. Germline CDR1 is MGHRA and CDR2 is YSYEKL. CDR3 length: 14 residues.

This receptor was identified in a human donor with glioblastoma. The chain recombines TRBV4-1 with TRBJ2-1; 7 bases fit TRBD1. The sample here was blood, taken before dendritic cell vaccination. The CDR3 bases are TGCGCCAGCAGCCAAGGACAGGGAACCAATGAGCAGTTCTTC. Amino acid sequence: CASSQGQGTNEQFF.